This TCR beta chain was identified in a study of CD8+CD57+ T cells in acquired aplastic anemia. Study-wide background: Quantities of DNA derived from sorted CD4+ and CD8+ cells averaged 3.2 ug.

Trimming removed 12 bases at V and 4 bases at J, with 20 bases between. Per germline, CDR1 KGHDR and CDR2 SFDVKD. The CDR3 is 14 residues long. An expansion of CD8+CD57+ cells by flow cytometry had been shown in patients chosen for sequencing. This clonotype occurred a few times. Its matching antigen is unknown. Profiling of TCR beta VDJ combinations and CDR3 sequences used genomic DNA as template. TCRdb itself ran the reads through MiXCR, one entry per CDR3 protein. The sample has 150,000 to 200,000 distinct CDR3 sequences, less than 50% seen once; the top ten hold approximately 13%. General study results and limits: Researchers report that around 30 CD8+ CDR3 sequences appeared in both patients and controls. Patients were compared with controls for CD8+ Simpson's diversity, and no significant difference emerged.

V is TRBV24-1 and J is TRBJ1-1; D is unresolved. The sequenced sample was sorted CD4+, CD8+, or CD8+CD57+ T cells (not recorded which) from PBMCs. The sequence came from a human donor with aplastic anemia. The CDR3 is CASSPGRSVTEAFF. CDR3 coding DNA: TGTGCCTCCTCTCCAGGCAGGTCGGTCACTGAAGCTTTCTTT.